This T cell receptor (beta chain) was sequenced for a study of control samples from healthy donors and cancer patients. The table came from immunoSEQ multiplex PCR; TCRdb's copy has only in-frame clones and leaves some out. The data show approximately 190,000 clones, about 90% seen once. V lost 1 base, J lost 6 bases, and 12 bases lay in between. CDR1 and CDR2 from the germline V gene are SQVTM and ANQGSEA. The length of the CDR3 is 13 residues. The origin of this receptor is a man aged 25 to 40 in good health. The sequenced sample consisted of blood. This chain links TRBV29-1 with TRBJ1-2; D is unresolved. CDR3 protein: CSVEGGVRDGYTF. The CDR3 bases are TGCAGCGTTGAAGGAGGAGTCCGGGATGGCTACACCTTC.